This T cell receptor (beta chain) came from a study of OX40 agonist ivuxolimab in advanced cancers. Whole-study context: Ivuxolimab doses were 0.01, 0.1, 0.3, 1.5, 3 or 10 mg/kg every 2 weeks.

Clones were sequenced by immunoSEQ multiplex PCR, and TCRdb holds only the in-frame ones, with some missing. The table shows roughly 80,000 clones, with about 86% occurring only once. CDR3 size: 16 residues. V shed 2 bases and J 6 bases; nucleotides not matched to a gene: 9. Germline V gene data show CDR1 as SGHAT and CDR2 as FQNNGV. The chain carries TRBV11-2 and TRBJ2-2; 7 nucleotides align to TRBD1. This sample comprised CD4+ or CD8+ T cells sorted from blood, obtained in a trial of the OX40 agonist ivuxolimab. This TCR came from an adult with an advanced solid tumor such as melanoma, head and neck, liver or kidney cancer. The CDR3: CASSLHPGGRAGELFF. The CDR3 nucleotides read TGTGCCAGCAGCTTACACCCAGGGGGAAGGGCCGGGGAGCTGTTTTTT.